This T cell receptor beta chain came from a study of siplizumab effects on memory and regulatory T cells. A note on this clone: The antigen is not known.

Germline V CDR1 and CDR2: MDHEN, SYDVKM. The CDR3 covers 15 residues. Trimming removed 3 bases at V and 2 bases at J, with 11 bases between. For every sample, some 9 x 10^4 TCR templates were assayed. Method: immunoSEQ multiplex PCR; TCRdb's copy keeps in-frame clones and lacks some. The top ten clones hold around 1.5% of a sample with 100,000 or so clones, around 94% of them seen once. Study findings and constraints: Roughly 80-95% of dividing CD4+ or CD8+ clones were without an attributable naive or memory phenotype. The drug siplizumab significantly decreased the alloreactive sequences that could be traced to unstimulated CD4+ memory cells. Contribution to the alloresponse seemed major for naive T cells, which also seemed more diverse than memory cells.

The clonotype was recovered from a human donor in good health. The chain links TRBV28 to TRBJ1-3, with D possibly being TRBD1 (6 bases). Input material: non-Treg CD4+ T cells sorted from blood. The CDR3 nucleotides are TGTGCCAGCAGTTTGATCCCAGGGGCTGGAAACACCATATATTTT. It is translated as CASSLIPGAGNTIYF.